These 20 T cell receptor beta chains were sequenced from one sample in a study of T-cell reconstitution after alpha-beta-depleted transplantation in children. Unique molecular identifiers were used to barcode this TCRbeta library. Each CDR3 protein is one row after TCRdb ran MiXCR on the PCR reads. The sample lists nearly 250,000 distinct CDR3 sequences; under 9.5% were seen once. The specimen comprised PBMCs, mostly from graft donor cells, sampled 180 days after TCRalphabeta/CD19-depleted stem cell transplant. The source is a male patient between 5 and 17 years old who had a stem cell transplant for acute lymphoblastic leukemia, so the T cells may come from the graft donor.

This clonotype showed up many times. This chain connects TRBV20-1 to TRBJ1-5, with 9 nucleotides matching TRBD1. This CDR3 is 15 amino acids long. Germline V gene lookup returns CDR1 DFQATT and CDR2 SNEGSKA (reference sequence). V was clipped by 6 bases and J by 1 base; unmatched bases: 7. The CDR3 spells CSAVPGTGSNQPQHF. CDR3 in DNA: TGCAGTGCCGTCCCCGGGACAGGGAGCAATCAGCCCCAGCATTTT.

This chain links TRBV7-2 with TRBJ2-7, with TRBD1 matching 11 bases. Trimming removed 4 bases from V and 2 bases from J; junction bases left unmatched: 10. The CDR3 is 17 residues long. Looked up from germline, CDR1 is SGHTA and CDR2 is FQGNSA. The CDR3 coding sequence is TGTGCCAGCAGCTCCGGACAGGGGGCTAGGGGGGCCTACGAGCAGTACTTC. As protein: CASSSGQGARGAYEQYF.

This clonotype was recorded many times. V gene TRBV6-6 combines with J gene TRBJ2-1; 8 bases agree with TRBD2. This CDR3 spans 11 amino acids. In germline, CDR1 is MNHNY, CDR2 SVGAGI (reference sequence). The CDR3, as DNA: TGTGCTTCGGGGGGGCTAAATGAGCAGTTCTTC. Residues: CASGGLNEQFF.

In this sample, this clonotype turned up many times. This chain joins TRBV11-2 and TRBJ2-7; D ambiguous. The CDR3 has 13 amino acids. V lost 1 base, J lost 2 bases, and 6 bases lay in between. CDR1 is SGHAT, CDR2 FQNNGV, per germline. The CDR3 DNA is TGTGCCAGCAGCTTAGGGCCCACCTACGAGCAGTACTTC. It specifies CASSLGPTYEQYF.

This clonotype was observed at least ten times. This rearrangement joins TRBV6-5 to TRBJ1-1; D is ambiguous. CDR1 is MNHEY and CDR2 is SVGAGI in the germline V gene. The V and J ends lost 0 bases and 0 bases respectively, with 11 bases between them. CDR3 length equals 16 residues. The CDR3 nucleotides are TGTGCCAGCAGTTACTCGATACTGGTTATGAACACTGAAGCTTTCTTT. It is translated as CASSYSILVMNTEAFF.

This clonotype occurred many times. J is TRBJ1-6 and V is TRBV5-1; TRBD1 matches at 11 bases. The junction had 5 bases not matched to a gene; V was cut back by 2 bases and J by 10 bases. Germline assignment: CDR1 SGHRS and CDR2 YFSETQ. This CDR3 contains 15 residues. This chain's CDR3 is CASSLAGTGGSPLHF. The CDR3 DNA follows: TGCGCCAGCAGCTTAGCCGGGACAGGGGGATCACCCCTCCACTTT.

This clonotype showed up just a few times. The chain recombines TRBV18 with TRBJ2-1; 12 bases line up with TRBD1. The CDR3 has 16 residues. The germline V gene has CDR1 KGHSH and CDR2 LQKENI. Germline trimming cut 6 bases from V and 7 bases from J; bases unmatched to any gene: 10. The DNA of the CDR3 is TGTGCCAGCTCGCCAGCCGGGACAGGGGGCTTGAATGAGCAGTTCTTC. This codes for CASSPAGTGGLNEQFF. The whole variable domain, filled in from reference TRBV18 and TRBJ2-1, reads NAGVMQNPRHLVRRRGQEARLRCSPMKGHSHVYWYRQLPEEGLKFMVYLQKENIIDESGMPKERFSAEFPKEGPSILRIQQVVRGDSAAYFCASSPAGTGGLNEQFFGPGTRLTVL.

The sample holds many counts of this clonotype. The chain carries TRBV29-1 and TRBJ2-7; D is uncertain. The V end was cut by 7 bases, the J end by 1 base, with 14 bases between. The CDR3 is 13 residues long. Germline CDR1 reads SQVTM; CDR2 reads ANQGSEA. This chain's CDR3 is CSAGPGSSYEQYF. DNA of the CDR3: TGCAGCGCCGGTCCAGGTTCATCCTACGAGCAGTACTTC.

In this sample, this clonotype turned up many times. The chain has TRBV6-1 and TRBJ2-5; 9 bases align to TRBD2. CDR3 length: 14 amino acids. The germline V gene encodes CDR1 MNHNS and CDR2 SASEGT. J was trimmed by 2 bases and V by 2 bases; bases with no gene match: 0. The CDR3, as DNA: TGTGCCAGCAGTGAACTAGCGGGGCAAGAGACCCAGTACTTC. This gives the protein CASSELAGQETQYF.

This clonotype has a handful of counts. The gene calls are TRBV7-9 and TRBJ1-2, with 8 bases identical to TRBD1. J lost 0 bases, V lost 5 bases, and 8 bases had no gene match. In germline, CDR1 is SEHNR, CDR2 FQNEAQ (reference sequence). CDR3 length: 16 amino acids. For the CDR3, the DNA is TGTGCCAGCAGCGCCGGGACAGGCCTAGCTAACTATGGCTACACCTTC. Its protein is CASSAGTGLANYGYTF.

This clonotype was observed many times. The gene calls are TRBV18 and TRBJ1-4; no firm D call. V dropped 3 bases and J dropped 5 bases, with 16 bases sitting between them. CDR3 length equals 16 residues. The germline V gene encodes CDR1 KGHSH and CDR2 LQKENI. CDR3 in DNA: TGTGCCAGCTCACCCTCTCGGACTCCCGGGAATGAAAAACTGTTTTTT. It encodes CASSPSRTPGNEKLFF.

This clonotype was seen many times. V usage is TRBV7-9 and J usage is TRBJ2-7; 7 positions agree with TRBD1. The V gene end was trimmed by 3 bases and the J gene end by 3 bases; junction bases not matched to a gene: 11. CDR3 size: 16 residues. Per the germline V gene, CDR1 is SEHNR and CDR2 is FQNEAQ (reference sequence). CDR3 sequence: CASSLRTGPRGYEQYF. The DNA of the CDR3 is TGTGCCAGCAGCTTGAGGACAGGACCGAGAGGCTACGAGCAGTACTTC.

In this sample, this clonotype turned up many times. V is TRBV10-3 and J is TRBJ2-1; 10 bases match TRBD1. The CDR3 runs to 14 residues. V was pared by 8 bases and J by 7 bases, with 8 bases of the junction left unmatched. Germline CDR1 reads ENHRY; CDR2 reads SYGVKD. CDR3 loop: CAIQRDRGTNEQFF. The CDR3 bases are TGTGCCATCCAGCGGGACAGGGGAACGAATGAGCAGTTCTTC.

This clonotype was detected many times. The J gene is TRBJ2-7, the V gene TRBV18; D not certain. Looked up from germline, CDR1 is KGHSH and CDR2 is LQKENI. The CDR3 has 12 residues. V lost 6 bases and J lost 2, with 8 bases in between. In DNA form, the CDR3 reads TGTGCCAGCTCGGACCAGGCCTACGAGCAGTACTTC. This codes for CASSDQAYEQYF.

The chain combines TRBV7-6 with TRBJ1-2; TRBD1 is a possible D gene (5 bases). The CDR3 is made up of 13 amino acids. Per germline, CDR1 SGHVS and CDR2 FNYEAQ. V shed 5 bases and J shed 8 bases, with 15 bases lying between them. The CDR3 region is CASSIGGPGGYTF. CDR3 sequence (DNA): TGTGCCAGCAGCATCGGGGGACCGGGGGGCTACACCTTC.

For this clonotype: A read error is possible here, since a much larger clone lies one base away. The V call is TRBV6-1, the J call TRBJ2-4; the D is unclear. This CDR3 contains 14 residues. Germline V gives CDR1 MNHNS, CDR2 SASEGT. CDR3 protein: CASTMLLAENIQYF. The CDR3 DNA is TGTGCCAGCACCATGCTTTTAGCCGAAAACATTCAGTACTTC.

This clonotype was counted ten times or more. V usage is TRBV12-3 or TRBV12-4 and J usage is TRBJ1-2; D is possibly TRBD1 (6 bases). Trimming stripped 3 bases from V and 8 bases from J, with 10 bases between. The CDR3 spans 12 residues. CDR3 nucleotides: TGTGCCAGCAGTTTCGGGGGGCTCGGCTACACCTTC. Protein sequence: CASSFGGLGYTF.

This clonotype was seen ten or more times. V is TRBV5-1 and J is TRBJ2-1, with D unclear. Germline loops: CDR1 SGHRS, CDR2 YFSETQ. CDR3 size: 16 residues. The V gene lost 0 bases and the J gene lost 0 bases, with 10 bases spanning the gap. The CDR3 bases are TGCGCCAGCAGCTTGGAACCCTTAAGCTCCTACAATGAGCAGTTCTTC. The encoded protein is CASSLEPLSSYNEQFF.

This clonotype has a count of ten or more. This chain links TRBV6-1 with TRBJ2-2, with D tentatively TRBD2 (6 bases). Germline CDR1 is MNHNS and CDR2 is SASEGT. Trimming removed 5 bases at V and 5 bases at J, with 15 bases between. The CDR3 is 15 residues long. CDR3 sequence: CASSTRSGETGELFF. The CDR3 DNA sequence: TGTGCCAGCAGTACCCGGTCGGGGGAAACCGGGGAGCTGTTTTTT.

This clonotype was found many times. The chain is built from TRBV28 and TRBJ1-5; D is possibly TRBD1 (5 bases). The ends were cut back, 3 bases at V and 1 base at J, with 19 bases in the middle. From germline, CDR1 is MDHEN and CDR2 SYDVKM. The CDR3 runs 18 residues. The CDR3 loop reads CASSLGGAKIPSNQPQHF. CDR3 nucleotide sequence: TGTGCCAGCAGTTTGGGAGGGGCCAAAATCCCAAGCAATCAGCCCCAGCATTTT. Based on the CDR3 plus reference TRBV28 and TRBJ1-5, the full variable domain is DVKVTQSSRYLVKRTGEKVFLECVQDMDHENMFWYRQDPGLGLRLIYFSYDVKMKEKGDIPEGYSVSREKKERFSLILESASTNQTSMYLCASSLGGAKIPSNQPQHFGDGTRLSIL.